The rows below give T cell receptor beta chains drawn from one sample of a study of cytomegalovirus exposure and HLA in healthy donors. The assay was immunoSEQ multiplex PCR, and TCRdb's table has in-frame clones only and misses some. The profile shows about 55,000 clones, 70% to 85% of them singletons. Sequencing input: PBMCs. The source is a man aged 30 to 39 in good health and CMV-seronegative. CDR3s include the opening cysteine and the closing phenylalanine or tryptophan. Each record gives: clone size, D gene, J gene, V gene, CDR3 protein, CDR3 DNA. The D gene is left open where the match is weak. Some rows mark clone size as missing; the rest say once, few, many or name a class of expanded clone.

. . TRBJ2-1 TRBV11-2 CASSSKLVSGQLYNEQFF TGTGCCAGCAGCTCGAAGCTAGTTTCAGGACAGCTATACAATGAGCAGTTCTTC
once TRBD2 TRBJ2-1 TRBV19 CASRLAGGNEQFF TGTGCCTCCAGACTAGCGGGAGGCAATGAGCAGTTCTTC
. . TRBJ1-4 TRBV11-1 CASSPRTGEKLFF TGTGCCAGCAGCCCAAGGACTGGAGAAAAACTGTTTTTT
once . TRBJ1-1 TRBV4-3 CASSQESFGTEAFF TGCGCCAGCAGCCAAGAAAGTTTCGGGACTGAAGCTTTCTTT
. . TRBJ1-2 TRBV18 CASSPGAAPNYGYTF TGTGCCAGCTCACCCGGAGCAGCACCAAACTATGGCTACACCTTC
. TRBD1 TRBJ1-4 TRBV10-1 CASVKNRDRETEGDEKLFF TGCGCCAGCGTGAAAAACCGGGACAGGGAGACCGAGGGGGATGAAAAACTGTTTTTT
. . TRBJ2-3 TRBV7-9 CASSQRRDTNTDTQYF TGTGCCAGCAGCCAGCGACGGGACACTAACACAGATACGCAGTATTTT
. TRBD1 TRBJ2-7 TRBV5-6 CASTNRDRGSYEQYF TGTGCCAGCACTAACCGGGACAGGGGCTCCTACGAGCAGTACTTC
. . TRBJ2-3 TRBV7-3 CASSLQQPPDTQYF TGTGCCAGCAGCTTGCAACAGCCACCAGATACGCAGTATTTT
. TRBD1 TRBJ1-4 TRBV6-5 CASSYVQGFSEKLFF TGTGCCAGCAGTTACGTACAGGGGTTTAGTGAAAAACTGTTTTTT
. TRBD1 TRBJ2-7 TRBV19 CASSPGHLGTGAFEQYF TGTGCCAGTAGTCCCGGCCACCTCGGGACAGGGGCTTTCGAGCAGTACTTC
. . TRBJ2-1 TRBV25-1 CASSKSQVQFF TGTGCCAGCAGTAAATCACAGGTACAGTTCTTC
. . TRBJ1-6 TRBV30 CAWTMRNNSPLHF TGTGCCTGGACCATGCGAAATAATTCGCCCCTCCACTTT
. TRBD2 TRBJ2-3 TRBV6-4 CASRTPLAGGLLTDTQYF TGTGCCAGCAGGACGCCCCTAGCGGGGGGCCTTCTCACAGATACGCAGTATTTT
. TRBD1 TRBJ1-5 TRBV7-2 CASSFGRGLGNQPQHF TGTGCCAGCAGCTTTGGCAGGGGGCTCGGCAATCAGCCCCAGCATTTT
few TRBD2 TRBJ2-2 TRBV4-3 CASSQVFGTSGRWAGELFF TGCGCCAGCAGCCAAGTTTTTGGGACTAGCGGGAGATGGGCCGGGGAGCTGTTTTTT
. TRBD1 TRBJ2-5 TRBV15 CATSRKDRVEETQYF TGTGCCACCAGCAGAAAGGACAGGGTAGAAGAGACCCAGTACTTC
once . TRBJ1-5 TRBV7-9 CASTPRGVYSNQPQHF TGTGCCAGCACCCCTCGGGGAGTTTATAGCAATCAGCCCCAGCATTTT
. TRBD2 TRBJ2-1 TRBV5-6 CASSLGLAGVSNEQFF TGTGCCAGCAGCTTGGGACTAGCGGGAGTGTCGAATGAGCAGTTCTTC
. . TRBJ2-1 TRBV11-2 CASSLISPEQFF TGTGCCAGCAGCTTAATCAGTCCTGAGCAGTTCTTC
. TRBD1 TRBJ2-1 TRBV18 CASTTQGAIDNEQFF TGTGCCAGCACAACACAGGGGGCTATCGACAATGAGCAGTTCTTC
. . TRBJ2-1 TRBV18 CASSPPNAGPFYNEQFF TGTGCCAGCTCACCACCGAACGCGGGGCCATTCTACAATGAGCAGTTCTTC
few . TRBJ1-1 TRBV11-3 CASSPGTREGVTEAFF TGTGCCAGCAGCCCCGGGACTCGGGAGGGTGTCACTGAAGCTTTCTTT
. TRBD2 TRBJ2-1 TRBV12-5 CASAGGISNEQFF TGTGCTAGTGCCGGGGGGATTAGTAATGAGCAGTTCTTC
. TRBD1 TRBJ2-2 TRBV18 CASSQDRVNTGELFF TGTGCCAGCTCTCAGGACAGGGTGAACACCGGGGAGCTGTTTTTT
. TRBD1 TRBJ2-7 TRBV10-1 CASSEATGTEYEQYF TGCGCCAGCAGTGAGGCTACCGGGACAGAGTACGAGCAGTACTTC
. . TRBJ1-2 TRBV6-7 CASSCQLGSGFYGYTF TGTGCCAGCAGTTGCCAATTGGGCTCCGGATTCTATGGCTACACCTTC
medium-sized . TRBJ2-6 TRBV4-2 CASSQGGAGGANVLTF TGTGCCAGCAGCCAAGGCGGGGCGGGGGGGGCCAACGTCCTGACTTTC
. . TRBJ2-5 TRBV11-1 CASSLAPPGETQYF TGTGCCAGCAGCTTAGCACCACCAGGGGAGACCCAGTACTTC
. TRBD1 TRBJ1-5 TRBV7-6 CASSSTGGPQHF TGTGCCAGCAGCAGTACAGGGGGGCCCCAGCATTTT
. . TRBJ2-1 TRBV4-2 CASSQEDRYNEQFF TGTGCCAGCAGCCAAGAGGACAGATACAATGAGCAGTTCTTC
. . TRBJ2-3 TRBV5-1 CASSLQRGTDTQYF TGCGCCAGCAGCTTGCAGAGGGGCACAGATACGCAGTATTTT
. . TRBJ2-5 TRBV5-4 CASSSLVRRETQYF TGTGCCAGCAGCTCACTAGTGCGACGGGAGACCCAGTACTTC
few TRBD2 TRBJ2-7 TRBV4-1 CASSQDNLAGRDEQYF TGCGCCAGCAGCCAAGATAACCTAGCGGGGCGCGACGAGCAGTACTTC
. . TRBJ1-5 TRBV2 CASSLREGGSQPQHF TGTGCCAGCAGTCTAAGGGAGGGCGGTAGTCAGCCCCAGCATTTT
. TRBD1 TRBJ1-6 TRBV30 CAWSRSGTGSTALHF TGTGCCTGGAGTCGGTCCGGGACAGGGAGCACGGCCCTCCACTTT
once TRBD2 TRBJ2-2 TRBV2 CASSSRTSTGELFF TGTGCCAGCAGCTCCCGGACTAGCACCGGGGAGCTGTTTTTT
few TRBD2 TRBJ2-1 TRBV11-3 CASSLGNSGRNEQFF TGTGCCAGCAGCTTAGGTAATAGCGGGAGGAACGAGCAGTTCTTC
. TRBD2 TRBJ2-1 TRBV19 CASRRGEFGYNEQFF TGTGCCAGTCGCCGGGGGGAATTCGGGTACAATGAGCAGTTCTTC
few TRBD1 TRBJ1-2 TRBV30 CACYTGGSGYTF TGTGCCTGTTATACAGGGGGCAGTGGCTACACCTTC
. TRBD1 TRBJ1-6 TRBV6-5 CASRFDRGFNSPLHF TGTGCCAGCAGATTCGACAGGGGGTTCAATTCACCCCTCCACTTT
. . TRBJ1-6 TRBV28 CASRSPGTYNSPLHF TGTGCCAGTCGAAGCCCAGGGACCTATAATTCACCCCTCCACTTT
. . TRBJ2-7 TRBV7-8 CASSLLAEQYF TGTGCCAGCAGCTTATTGGCCGAGCAGTACTTC
. . TRBJ1-1 TRBV29-1 CSVRDTEAFF TGCAGCGTGAGGGACACTGAAGCTTTCTTT
. TRBD1 TRBJ1-1 TRBV7-6 CASSLGRTGPNTEAFF TGTGCCAGCAGCTTAGGCAGGACAGGGCCGAACACTGAAGCTTTCTTT
. . TRBJ1-2 TRBV5-6 CASSSAGEGFNYGYTF TGTGCCAGCAGCTCGGCAGGTGAGGGATTTAACTATGGCTACACCTTC
. TRBD1 TRBJ2-3 TRBV11-3 CASSSQGANSDTQYF TGTGCCAGCAGTTCACAGGGGGCTAATTCAGATACGCAGTATTTT
once . TRBJ2-1 TRBV10-3 CAISETGPSYNEQFF TGTGCCATCAGTGAAACAGGGCCCTCCTACAATGAGCAGTTCTTC
. TRBD2 TRBJ2-7 TRBV7-2 CASSLVLAGPYEQYF TGTGCCAGCAGCTTAGTCCTAGCGGGACCTTACGAGCAGTACTTC
few . TRBJ1-1 TRBV6-5 CASSYAPGTEAFF TGTGCCAGCAGTTACGCCCCGGGTACTGAAGCTTTCTTT
. . TRBJ1-1 TRBV19 CASSSGGAGDTEAFF TGTGCCAGTAGTAGTGGGGGGGCCGGCGACACTGAAGCTTTCTTT
. . TRBJ1-1 TRBV10-2 CASSPSKGITEAFF TGCGCCAGCAGTCCGAGTAAGGGGATAACTGAAGCTTTCTTT
. TRBD1 TRBJ1-1 TRBV19 CASTTWGTGVTEAFF TGTGCCAGTACCACATGGGGGACAGGGGTTACTGAAGCTTTCTTT
. . TRBJ2-4 TRBV30 CAWSDSVNIQYF TGTGCCTGGAGTGACAGTGTTAACATTCAGTACTTC
. TRBD1 TRBJ1-1 TRBV7-2 CASSLERGRFTEAFF TGTGCCAGCAGCTTAGAGAGGGGGCGCTTCACTGAAGCTTTCTTT
once TRBD2 TRBJ2-5 TRBV5-1 CASSFGAGGKETQYF TGCGCCAGCAGCTTTGGAGCGGGAGGGAAAGAGACCCAGTACTTC
once . TRBJ2-3 TRBV20-1 CSAHTDTQYF TGCAGTGCCCACACAGATACGCAGTATTTT
. TRBD1 TRBJ1-1 TRBV6-4 CASRLTGDTEAFF TGTGCCAGCAGACTCACAGGGGACACTGAAGCTTTCTTT
. TRBD1 TRBJ1-3 TRBV7-9 CASSGGGQAEVAGNTIYF TGTGCCAGCAGCGGGGGGGGACAGGCTGAAGTGGCTGGAAACACCATATATTTT
. . TRBJ2-7 TRBV19 CASTPFWGESYEQYF TGTGCCAGTACCCCTTTCTGGGGGGAATCCTACGAGCAGTACTTC